This TCR beta chain was recorded in a study of T cells in Graves' hyperthyroidism and ophthalmopathy. Study at large: The blood sample was taken at first diagnosis, before treatment began.

Out of 10 ml of fresh peripheral blood came the PBMCs. Study-wide findings and caveats: Blood also carried most thyroid clonotypes expanded above 0.001.

RNA transcripts provided the source from which TCR beta CDR3 regions were amplified. With the HTBI primer set, the TCR CDR3 went through a first round of RT-PCR. TCRdb independently ran MiXCR on the multiplex PCR reads; one entry per CDR3 protein. Of roughly 350,000 distinct CDR3 sequences detected, approximately 13% appear once; the ten largest clones hold approximately 35%. With respect to this clonotype: Its matching antigen is unknown.

Germline V gene lookup returns CDR1 LNHDA and CDR2 SQIVND (reference sequence). The CDR3 spans 13 residues. With 2 bases removed from V and 8 bases from J, the gap between germline ends came to 12 bases. The material sequenced was blood. The chain has TRBV19 and TRBJ1-2, with D unclear. The sequence derives from a woman aged 40 to 49 with Graves' ophthalmopathy. CDR3 protein: CASSIRRLGGYTF. The CDR3 DNA reads as TGTGCCAGTAGTATAAGACGATTGGGAGGCTACACCTTC.